This T cell receptor (beta chain) was documented in a study of T cells after yellow fever vaccination. Study-level results: Clones from primary vaccination mostly reappeared after the booster (96% CD4, under 90% CD8). The study noted that FACS-sorted repertoires could contain abundant clonotypes contaminating from the bulk population.

For this clonotype: The antigen is not known.

With 5 bases removed from V and 1 base from J, the gap between germline ends came to 14 bases. This CDR3 has 16 residues. The V gene's germline CDR1 is SGHVS and CDR2 FNYEAQ. Template switching with 5'RACE generated the TCR cDNA and added a universal primer site and UMIs. Each CDR3 protein is one row after TCRdb ran MiXCR on the 5' RACE reads. Among hundreds of thousands of distinct CDR3 sequences listed, roughly a sixth were seen once. The chain uses TRBV7-6 and TRBJ2-2; possibly TRBD1 for D (6 bases). The sequence derives from a man between 18 and 29 years old who received the YFV17D yellow fever vaccine. This material consisted of PBMCs, taken before the yellow fever booster vaccination. DNA for the CDR3: TGTGCCAGCAGCGTCCGACAGGCCAAGAACACCGGGGAGCTGTTTTTT. Its translation: CASSVRQAKNTGELFF.